The clone carrying this T cell receptor (beta chain) was seen ten or more times. TCRdb reprocessed the 5' RACE reads via MiXCR and lists one record per CDR3 protein. The sample includes about 43,000 distinct CDR3 sequences, roughly 22% of them seen just once. The CDR3 has 14 residues. Germline values: CDR1 DFQATT, CDR2 SNEGSKA (reference sequence). Trimming took off 6 bases at V and 0 bases at J, with 14 bases between the two ends. Cells sorted as Tregs were CD4+, CD25+ and CD127-/low. Sequenced: Tregs sorted from a lymph node. V gene TRBV20-1 combines with J gene TRBJ2-5, with D hard to call. This receptor was obtained from a female donor with breast cancer. CDR3 region: CSAMDDQNQETQYF. The CDR3 nucleotides read TGCAGTGCCATGGATGACCAGAACCAAGAGACCCAGTACTTC.